The text below deals with one T cell receptor (beta chain). This sample stems from a study of CD8+ T cells in alopecia areata. In the study overall: Treated patients were given oral tofacitinib, which was dosed at 5 to 10 mg twice daily.

V shed 9 bases and J shed 9 bases, with 9 bases lying between them. CDR1 MGHDK and CDR2 SYGVNS come from the germline V gene. CDR3 length equals 10 residues. Starting from PBMCs, sorting isolated CD4+ and CD8+ T cells. The authors extracted RNA and reverse transcribed it into cDNA as the sequencing template. The repertoire was sequenced with immunoSEQ multiplex PCR; TCRdb's copy has only in-frame clones and lacks some. Seen here are approximately 180,000 clones, about 67% observed once, and the top ten hold about an eighth. The chain links TRBV25-1 to TRBJ2-1; TRBD1 is a possible D gene (6 bases). This clonotype was sampled from a human donor with alopecia areata. The specimen was CD8+ T cells sorted from blood, collected at week 0. CDR3 amino acids: CASGTPEQFF. The CDR3 nucleotides are TGTGCCAGTGGGACACCTGAGCAGTTCTTC.